This T cell receptor beta chain was recorded in a study of early T cells in non-severe SARS-CoV-2 infection (dated by TCRdb to about 2021). About the study as a whole: TCR sequencing used bulk RNA from unsorted whole blood, so alpha and beta chains could not be paired.

The study was a case-control design nested within a healthcare worker cohort in London, UK, with weekly nasopharyngeal swab PCR tests and blood sampling. Healthcare workers were enrolled in the week of the UK lockdown, from 23 to 31 March 2020, and were followed every week for up to 16 weeks. Library prep was done by 5' RACE. The sequencer was a NextSeq 500. The TCR library protocol attached unique molecular identifiers to individual cDNA molecules to correct for sequencing error and PCR bias. TCR alpha and beta chains were both sequenced, and the abundances of alpha and beta sequences in each sample were closely correlated with each other. In the authors' own workflow: Decombinator V4 was used to annotate the V gene, J gene and CDR3 of the TCR sequences. Expanded TCRs were defined as changing significantly between any two time points under a Poisson model with p below 0.0001. TCR abundances were normalised to the total number of TCRs sequenced in each sample and reported as counts per million. MAIT TCRs were defined by TRAV1-2 paired with TRAJ12, TRAJ20 or TRAJ33, and iNKT TCRs by TRAV10 paired with TRAJ18. VDJdb, accessed on 1 November 2021, was searched for TCRs annotated for CMV, EBV and SARS-CoV-2, and TCRs annotated for more than one antigen were excluded. In-frame beta chains were kept once TCRdb had trimmed the public reads at Q25 with fastp and called clones with MiXCR. Merged by CDR3 protein, the rows form single entries marked with the most common genes and DNA. TCRdb, not the authors, supplied the V and J calls. The sample has roughly 50,000 distinct CDR3 sequences on record, around 6.5% of them singletons. 6% to 8.5% of the sample goes to the ten largest clones.

What the authors observed across the whole study: VDJdb matching was skewed toward anti-spike CD8 responses and likely underestimated virus-specific expansions by missing private and CD4 specificities.

There are many counts of this clonotype. What this receptor recognizes is not known. Per-base quality was not reported, and no clone a single base away is much larger than it. Taken from the germline V gene, the CDR1 and CDR2 loops are SGHRS and YFSETQ. The V end gives up 4 bases and the J end 5 bases, leaving 18 bases in the junction not matched to a gene. The CDR3 holds 18 amino acids from the cysteine to the phenylalanine. Left in the record is the CDR3 DNA by itself, 54 bases read in frame from the first base. Rearrangement joined TRBV5-1 to TRBJ2-1, with TRBD2 identical over 7 junction bases. This TCR was recovered from an adult who was a healthcare worker with PCR-confirmed SARS-CoV-2 infection or an uninfected control (not recorded which). The source material was whole blood, sampled at baseline. The CDR3 sequence is CASSETAGSAGVHNEQFF. The DNA reads as follows: TGCGCCAGCAGCGAAACGGCAGGGTCGGCGGGAGTACACAATGAGCAGTTCTTC.